The clone carrying this T cell receptor (beta chain) was recorded at least ten times. With iRepertoire HTBI primers and Arm-PCR of CDR3 regions, TCR beta libraries were built. TCRdb called the multiplex PCR reads again in MiXCR, with one record for every CDR3 protein. The sample lists roughly 380,000 distinct CDR3 sequences, 16% seen once, with approximately 30% in the top ten. Regarding time point: newly diagnosed GD, antithyroid drugs for less than 3 months. There was RNA extracted from PBMCs, and the TCR library was made from it. This specimen comes from a study of regulatory T cells in long-lasting Graves disease. This CDR3 comprises 13 residues. The V gene's germline CDR1 is MGHRA and CDR2 YSYEKL. Between the trimmed V and J ends, which lost 0 bases and 5 bases, there was a span of 8 bases. In addition, the sample was reused for a study of T cells in Graves' hyperthyroidism and ophthalmopathy.

The starting material was peripheral blood mononuclear cells (PBMCs), obtained at new diagnosis, from a patient treated with antithyroid drugs. The chain carries TRBV4-1 and TRBJ2-7, with D unclear. This clonotype was obtained from a man in his forties with Graves disease. The CDR3: CASSQDGRHEQYF. CDR3 sequence (DNA): TGCGCCAGCAGCCAAGATGGCCGACACGAGCAGTACTTC.